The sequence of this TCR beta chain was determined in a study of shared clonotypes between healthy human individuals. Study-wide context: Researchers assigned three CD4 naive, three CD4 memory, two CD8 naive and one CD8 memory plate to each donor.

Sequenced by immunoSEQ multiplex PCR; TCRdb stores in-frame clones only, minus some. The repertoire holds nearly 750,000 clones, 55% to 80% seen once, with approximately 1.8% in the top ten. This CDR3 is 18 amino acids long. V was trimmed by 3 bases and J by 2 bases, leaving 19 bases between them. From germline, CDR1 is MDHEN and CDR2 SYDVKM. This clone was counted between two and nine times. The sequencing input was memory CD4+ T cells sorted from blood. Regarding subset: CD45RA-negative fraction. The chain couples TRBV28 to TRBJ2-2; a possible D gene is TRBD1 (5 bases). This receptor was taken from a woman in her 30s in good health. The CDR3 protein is CASSLPVAGAQNTGELFF. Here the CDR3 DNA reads TGTGCCAGCAGTTTGCCCGTTGCTGGGGCACAAAACACCGGGGAGCTGTTTTTT.